The 30 T cell receptor beta chains below come from one sample, sequenced in a study of shared clonotypes between healthy human individuals. TCRdb's copy holds only in-frame clones and misses some; the assay was immunoSEQ multiplex PCR. Of about 1.9 million clones listed, 93% are singletons. Terminally differentiated effector memory CD45RA+ cells were left out of the naive CD8 fraction, which was CD45RO-negative and positively selected for CCR7. Sequencing used naive CD8+ T cells from PBMCs. These TCRs come from a man aged 18 to 35 in good health. Some clones in this sample may be carry-over from other donors' samples.

The V call is TRBV5-1, the J call TRBJ2-1; D may be TRBD1 or TRBD2 (5 bases each). The CDR3 is 16 residues long. The V end lost 4 bases, the J end lost 4 bases, and 18 bases lay between the germline ends. Germline assignment: CDR1 SGHRS and CDR2 YFSETQ. The CDR3 here is CASSPPGTMVYNEQFF. In DNA form, the CDR3 reads TGCGCCAGCAGCCCCCCTGGGACGATGGTATACAATGAGCAGTTCTTC.

J is TRBJ2-1 and V is TRBV5-5; a possible D gene is TRBD2 (6 bases). The CDR3 has 13 residues. Trimming took 4 bases from V and 6 from J, leaving 11 bases between them. CDR1 and CDR2 from the germline V gene are SGHKS and YYEKEE (reference sequence). The chain's CDR3 is CASSPLAFNEQFF. In nucleotides, the CDR3 is TGTGCCAGCAGCCCACTAGCCTTCAATGAGCAGTTCTTC.

The rearrangement joins TRBV7-9 to TRBJ2-1; D is perhaps TRBD1 or TRBD2 (6 bases each). CDR1 is SEHNR and CDR2 is FQNEAQ in the germline V gene (reference sequence). V was trimmed by 8 bases and J by 4 bases, leaving 24 bases between them. This CDR3 has 17 residues. CDR3: CASPKGERAPPYNEQFF. The CDR3 nucleotides read TGTGCCAGCCCTAAGGGGGAGCGGGCGCCTCCTTACAATGAGCAGTTCTTC.

This clone was seen only a few times. The CDR3, as DNA: TGCAGCGTCCCCGAAGGGAACAATGAGCAGTTCTTC. Translation gives CSVPEGNNEQFF. The chain uses TRBV29-1 and TRBJ2-1, with unresolved D. Germline lookup yields CDR1 SQVTM and CDR2 ANQGSEA. The CDR3 is made up of 12 amino acids. Trimming took 6 bases from V and 5 from J, leaving 11 bases between them.

The V gene is TRBV30, the J gene TRBJ2-7, with D uncertain. The V gene's germline CDR1 is GTSNPN and CDR2 SVGIG (reference sequence). V was shortened by 5 bases and J by 1 base, with 9 bases between the two germline ends. The CDR3 extends over 12 amino acids. This CDR3 is CAWVTESYEQYF. The CDR3 region has the DNA TGTGCCTGGGTCACGGAATCCTACGAGCAGTACTTC.

The rearrangement joins TRBV15 to TRBJ2-7, with D possibly TRBD1 on 6 matching bases. Germline V lookup: CDR1 LNHNV, CDR2 YYDKDF (reference sequence). This CDR3 has 14 residues. Deletions cut 5 bases from V and 0 bases from J, with 11 bases between. The CDR3 DNA sequence: TGTGCCACCAGCGAGGGGGTCGGCTCCTACGAGCAGTACTTC. This translates into CATSEGVGSYEQYF.

This clone occurred once. The V gene is TRBV6-4, the J gene TRBJ2-7; D is perhaps TRBD1 or TRBD2 (5 bases each). V dropped 6 bases and J dropped 2 bases, with 17 bases sitting between them. Germline CDR1 is MRHNA and CDR2 is SNTAGT. This CDR3 has 15 amino acids. The CDR3 DNA reads as TGTGCCAGCAGCATTCTTCCGGGGCCCCCCTACGAGCAGTACTTC. Encoded protein: CASSILPGPPYEQYF.

The rearrangement uses TRBV6-1 and TRBJ1-5, with a tentative D call TRBD1 (5 bases). The CDR3 is 12 residues long. Germline lookup yields CDR1 MNHNS and CDR2 SASEGT. The V end was cut by 8 bases, the J end by 6 bases, with 11 bases between. The DNA for the CDR3 is TGTGCCAGCCGAGGGGTGAGTCAGCCCCAGCATTTT. Translation gives CASRGVSQPQHF.

This chain connects TRBV7-3 to TRBJ2-3, with 7 bases that match TRBD2. There are 17 residues in the CDR3. V shed 4 bases, J shed 0 bases, and the junction held 10 bases outside the gene matches. Germline V gives CDR1 SGHTA, CDR2 FQGTGA. CDR3 coding DNA: TGTGCCAGCAGCTCGACGGGCGGGAGCCCTAGCACAGATACGCAGTATTTT. Residues: CASSSTGGSPSTDTQYF. Combining the CDR3 with reference TRBV7-3 and TRBJ2-3 gives the whole variable domain GAGVSQTPSNKVTEKGKYVELRCDPISGHTALYWYRQSLGQGPEFLIYFQGTGAADDSGLPNDRFFAVRPEGSVSTLKIQRTERGDSAVYLCASSSTGGSPSTDTQYFGPGTRLTVL.

The V gene is TRBV19, the J gene TRBJ2-7, with TRBD2 as a possible D gene (5 bases). Germline-derived CDR1 and CDR2 are LNHDA and SQIVND (reference sequence). V lost 4 bases and J 0 bases, leaving 10 bases between the germline ends. CDR3 length: 14 residues. The CDR3 loop reads CASSTLAFSYEQYF. In DNA form, the CDR3 reads TGTGCCAGTAGTACGCTAGCATTCTCCTACGAGCAGTACTTC. The full variable domain, rest sourced from reference TRBV19 and TRBJ2-7, is DGGITQSPKYLFRKEGQNVTLSCEQNLNHDAMYWYRQDPGQGLRLIYYSQIVNDFQKGDIAEGYSVSREKKESFPLTVTSAQKNPTAFYLCASSTLAFSYEQYFGPGTRLTVT.

This rearrangement joins TRBV11-2 to TRBJ2-1, with 8 bases that match TRBD2. The CDR3 length is 17 residues. The J segment lost 4 bases and the V segment lost 2 bases, leaving 10 bases of the junction unmatched. Germline V gene data show CDR1 as SGHAT and CDR2 as FQNNGV. In DNA form, the CDR3 reads TGTGCCAGCAGCTTATCGCCAGCGGGAGTAGTATACAATGAGCAGTTCTTC. It codes for CASSLSPAGVVYNEQFF.

This clone has only a few counts. The rearrangement links TRBV6-6 to TRBJ1-2; tentative D call: TRBD1 (5 bases). This CDR3 region has 15 residues. Trimming removed 0 bases at V and 6 bases at J, with 14 bases between. The germline gives CDR1 MNHNY, CDR2 SVGAGI (reference sequence). The CDR3 DNA reads as TGTGCCAGCAGTTACTCCTCCACAGGTGGGGATGGCTACACCTTC. Protein: CASSYSSTGGDGYTF.

The rearrangement links TRBV14 to TRBJ1-3; D is ambiguous. Germline V gives CDR1 SGHDN, CDR2 FVKESK. Trimming took 0 bases from V and 0 from J, leaving 15 bases between them. This CDR3 spans 18 amino acids. The CDR3 region is CASSQDLRRENSGNTIYF. For the CDR3, the DNA is TGTGCCAGCAGCCAAGATCTGCGGCGGGAGAACTCTGGAAACACCATATATTTT.

The chain joins TRBV19 to TRBJ1-2; 8 nucleotides match TRBD1. In germline, CDR1 is LNHDA, CDR2 SQIVND (reference sequence). Unmatched junction bases numbered 4, after V lost 7 bases and J lost 0 bases. The CDR3 length is 14 residues. The CDR3 region is CASNQGASNYGYTF. CDR3 in DNA: TGTGCCAGTAACCAGGGGGCATCTAACTATGGCTACACCTTC.

The chain couples TRBV11-2 to TRBJ2-2; tentatively, D is TRBD1 (6 bases). Germline loops: CDR1 SGHAT, CDR2 FQNNGV. Trimming pared 2 bases from V and 5 bases from J, leaving 12 bases between. This CDR3 region has 15 residues. In DNA, the CDR3 is TGTGCCAGCAGCTTACGTACAGGGCTAACCGGGGAGCTGTTTTTT. Translation: CASSLRTGLTGELFF.

J is TRBJ1-1 and V is TRBV14, with D perhaps matching TRBD1 (5 bases). This CDR3 has 15 residues. Germline V gives CDR1 SGHDN, CDR2 FVKESK. V lost 9 bases, J lost 0 bases, and 17 bases lay in between. CDR3 amino acids: CASVPGGPVNTEAFF. The CDR3 DNA reads as TGTGCCAGTGTTCCTGGGGGACCGGTGAACACTGAAGCTTTCTTT.

The gene calls are TRBV7-9 and TRBJ2-2; D might be TRBD2 (6 bases). Germline V gene data show CDR1 as SEHNR and CDR2 as FQNEAQ (reference sequence). Trimming took off 11 bases at V and 0 bases at J, with 13 bases between the two ends. The CDR3 is made up of 14 amino acids. As DNA, the CDR3 is TGTGCCCTGGGGATAGCGGCGAACACCGGGGAGCTGTTTTTT. It yields the protein CALGIAANTGELFF. Using reference TRBV7-9 and TRBJ2-2 for the parts outside the CDR3, the full variable domain is DTGVSQNPRHKITKRGQNVTFRCDPISEHNRLYWYRQTLGQGPEFLTYFQNEAQLEKSRLLSDRFSAERPKGSFSTLEIQRTEQGDSAMYLCALGIAANTGELFFGEGSRLTVL.

V and J are TRBV27 and TRBJ2-3, with TRBD1 matching over 7 bases. CDR3 length: 18 amino acids. Per germline, CDR1 MNHEY and CDR2 SMNVEV (reference sequence). V shed 3 bases and J 0 bases; nucleotides not matched to a gene: 12. This CDR3 reads CASSFLRGQGFSTDTQYF. In DNA form, the CDR3 reads TGTGCCAGCAGTTTCCTTAGGGGGCAGGGCTTTAGCACAGATACGCAGTATTTT.

The V call is TRBV2, the J call TRBJ1-1, with a weak D call TRBD1 (6 bases). Per germline, CDR1 SNHLY and CDR2 FYNNEI. V lost 2 bases and J 6 bases, leaving 13 bases between the germline ends. The CDR3 consists of 14 residues. The CDR3 loop is CASSESWGGPEAFF. For the CDR3, the DNA is TGTGCCAGCAGTGAAAGTTGGGGGGGCCCTGAAGCTTTCTTT.

The chain uses TRBV7-2 and TRBJ1-2; D might be TRBD1 (6 bases). This CDR3 has 12 residues. CDR1 and CDR2 from the germline V gene are SGHTA and FQGNSA. V gave up 5 bases and J gave up 7 bases, with 11 bases separating them. CDR3 sequence (DNA): TGTGCCAGCAGCCCCTACAGGGCTGGCTACACCTTC. Encoded protein: CASSPYRAGYTF.

This clone was seen once. This chain connects TRBV29-1 to TRBJ2-5; TRBD2 matches at 9 bases. The J call may be incorrect, as the DNA end agrees better with TRBJ2-7. Germline CDR1 reads SQVTM; CDR2 reads ANQGSEA. CDR3 length: 12 residues. Written as DNA, the CDR3 is TGCAGCGTTGTGTTGGGACTAGCCGAGCAGTACTTC. This gives the protein CSVVLGLAEQYF.

The table lists this clone with a count of one. CDR3 protein: CASSPHPAGKWDTQYF. In DNA, the CDR3 is TGTGCCAGCAGCCCTCACCCAGCGGGGAAATGGGATACGCAGTATTTT. The chain employs TRBV7-2 and TRBJ2-3; 7 bases match TRBD2. With V trimmed by 5 bases and J by 6 bases, 14 bases remained unmatched. Germline values: CDR1 SGHTA, CDR2 FQGNSA. This CDR3 is built from 16 residues.

The CDR3 reads CASSATEGAPPEAFF. The CDR3 DNA is TGTGCCAGCAGCGCAACAGAGGGGGCCCCACCGGAAGCTTTCTTT. The genes are TRBV7-8 and TRBJ1-1; TRBD1 agrees at 7 bases. This CDR3 has 15 amino acids. Germline V gene lookup returns CDR1 SGHVS and CDR2 FQNEAQ. V shed 5 bases, J shed 8 bases, and the junction held 14 bases outside the gene matches.

This clone was observed once. The chain couples TRBV4-3 to TRBJ2-2; 7 bases are shared with TRBD2. Unmatched junction bases numbered 0, after V lost 1 base and J lost 4 bases. This CDR3 region has 14 residues. Germline CDR1 and CDR2: LGHNA and YSLEER. CDR3 residues: CASSQGEGTGELFF. As DNA, the CDR3 is TGCGCCAGCAGCCAAGGGGAGGGCACCGGGGAGCTGTTTTTT.

The rearrangement uses TRBV6-1 and TRBJ2-7; 8 bases are a match to TRBD2. Trimming removed 6 bases from V and 4 bases from J; junction bases left unmatched: 11. The CDR3 is 15 residues long. CDR1 and CDR2 from the germline V gene are MNHNS and SASEGT. The CDR3 sequence is CASRGFFSGEYEQYF. The CDR3 nucleotides are TGTGCCAGCAGGGGGTTTTTTAGCGGGGAATACGAGCAGTACTTC.

This clone was seen a handful of times. The rearrangement uses TRBV19 and TRBJ1-1; the D gene is possibly TRBD1 (5 bases). Germline V lookup: CDR1 LNHDA, CDR2 SQIVND (reference sequence). CDR3 length equals 14 residues. V gave up 3 bases and J gave up 6 bases, with 14 bases separating them. In DNA, the CDR3 is TGTGCCAGTAGTATCAGGGCTGTGATTCCTGAAGCTTTCTTT. As protein: CASSIRAVIPEAFF.

The rearrangement joins TRBV27 to TRBJ2-3; TRBD1 matches 12 bases. The V gene end was trimmed by 1 base and the J gene end by 4 bases; junction bases not matched to a gene: 3. This CDR3 is built from 16 residues. Germline loops: CDR1 MNHEY, CDR2 SMNVEV (reference sequence). The CDR3 DNA reads as TGTGCCAGCAGTTTATTAGGGACAGGGGGCTCAGATACGCAGTATTTT. Translated, it gives CASSLLGTGGSDTQYF.

This chain connects TRBV7-8 to TRBJ2-1, with D unresolved. The length of the CDR3 is 17 residues. Germline loops: CDR1 SGHVS, CDR2 FQNEAQ. Trimming cost V 5 bases and J 5 bases, with 22 bases left between them. The DNA of the CDR3 is TGTGCCAGCAGCCCGAGTAGGATCGTTGCTTGGGACAATGAGCAGTTCTTC. Protein sequence: CASSPSRIVAWDNEQFF.

Concerning this clone itself: Other DNA sequences in the sample encode the same CDR3. The chain uses TRBV11-2 and TRBJ2-1; 14 bases match TRBD2. The CDR3 has 15 amino acids. V shed 4 bases, J shed 6 bases, and the junction held 2 bases outside the gene matches. Germline CDR1 and CDR2: SGHAT and FQNNGV. The CDR3 DNA sequence: TGTGCCAGCAGCTCAGGGACTAGCGGGAGCAATGAGCAGTTCTTC. Encoded protein: CASSSGTSGSNEQFF.

This clone was seen once. The chain joins TRBV7-3 to TRBJ2-1; 10 bases line up with TRBD2. CDR1 SGHTA and CDR2 FQGTGA come from the germline V gene. This CDR3 is 17 amino acids long. Trimming at V came to 4 bases and at J to 2 bases, leaving 8 bases not matched to a gene. CDR3: CASSWRGLAGAYNEQFF. DNA for the CDR3: TGTGCCAGCAGCTGGAGAGGGCTAGCGGGGGCCTACAATGAGCAGTTCTTC.